The 21 T cell receptor beta chains given below trace back to one sample, sequenced in a study of molecular identifiers for immune sequencing clone quantification. TCRdb recomputed calls from the PCR reads with MiXCR, one row per CDR3 protein. The data show about 640,000 distinct CDR3 sequences, about 20% seen once. Sample: naive CD8+ T cells from blood, with Jurkat cell RNA spiked in. Subset here: FACS-sorted CD8+CD4-CCR7+CD45RA+ naive T cells. The receptors shown here come from a human donor in good health. Some libraries in this study had Jurkat cell RNA spiked in.

This clonotype was seen ten or more times. The genes are TRBV7-2 and TRBJ1-4; a weak D match, TRBD1 (5 bases). This CDR3 spans 12 amino acids. The germline V gene has CDR1 SGHTA and CDR2 FQGNSA. V was shortened by 5 bases and J by 8 bases, with 9 bases between the two germline ends. CDR3 in DNA: TGTGCCAGCAGCAGGGACCTGGAAAAACTGTTTTTT. This encodes CASSRDLEKLFF.

As concerns this clonotype: It may be a read error: a sequence one base away is much more abundant. The chain is built from TRBV30 and TRBJ2-5; TRBD2 agrees at 10 bases. The germline V gene has CDR1 GTSNPN and CDR2 SVGIG (reference sequence). CDR3 length: 13 amino acids. CDR3 loop: CAWKGLAEETQCF. The CDR3 DNA follows: TGTGCCTGGAAAGGACTAGCGGAAGAGACCCAGTGCTTC.

This clonotype appeared many times. This chain links TRBV20-1 with TRBJ2-7, with a possible D match to TRBD2 (5 bases). V gave up 0 bases and J gave up 3 bases, with 6 bases separating them. The CDR3 sequence is 12 residues long. Germline values: CDR1 DFQATT, CDR2 SNEGSKA (reference sequence). The CDR3 loop reads CSARDAGYEQYF. CDR3 nucleotide sequence: TGCAGTGCTAGAGATGCGGGCTACGAGCAGTACTTC.

This clonotype was observed at least ten times. The V gene is TRBV20-1, the J gene TRBJ1-1; D is unresolved. The V end was cut by 0 bases, the J end by 2 bases, with 10 bases between. The V gene's germline CDR1 is DFQATT and CDR2 SNEGSKA (reference sequence). The CDR3 runs to 14 residues. The CDR3 DNA follows: TGCAGTGCTAGAGAGACACCCTACAACACTGAAGCTTTCTTT. Residues: CSARETPYNTEAFF.

This clonotype was detected many times. The chain combines TRBV19 with TRBJ2-5; D gene unclear. The CDR3 is 15 amino acids. Trimming pared 7 bases from V and 1 base from J, leaving 16 bases between. Germline V lookup: CDR1 LNHDA, CDR2 SQIVND (reference sequence). CDR3 in amino acids: CASNSVGQSQETQYF. The CDR3, as DNA: TGTGCCAGTAACTCGGTGGGCCAGTCCCAAGAGACCCAGTACTTC.

This clonotype came up a few times. The V and J genes are TRBV15 and TRBJ1-2; D remains unclear. The CDR3 length is 14 residues. Germline CDR1 is LNHNV and CDR2 is YYDKDF (reference sequence). V lost 1 base, J lost 0 bases, and 6 bases lay in between. The CDR3 nucleotides are TGTGCCACCAGCAGAGCCAGTCCTAACTATGGCTACACCTTC. Encoded protein: CATSRASPNYGYTF.

To note about this clonotype: Possible read error: a much larger clone is one base away. The CDR3 nucleotides read TGTGCCAGCAGCTTGGCCCTAGCGGGAGGGGTATCCTACGAGCAGTACTTC. It translates to CASSLALAGGVSYEQYF. The rearrangement uses TRBV5-4 and TRBJ2-7, with 12 bases that match TRBD2. The CDR3 length is 17 residues. Germline V gene data show CDR1 as SGHNT and CDR2 as YYREEE (reference sequence). With 0 bases clipped from V and 1 base from J, the junction kept 5 bases outside the gene matches.

The J gene is TRBJ1-2, the V gene TRBV20-1; 7 bases map to TRBD1. CDR1 and CDR2 (germline): DFQATT, SNEGSKA (reference sequence). This CDR3 contains 13 residues. With 5 bases clipped from V and 4 bases from J, the junction kept 7 bases outside the gene matches. CDR3 DNA: TGCAGTGCTGCTGACAGGGACACCTATGGCTACACCTTC. As protein: CSAADRDTYGYTF.

This clonotype has at least ten counts. This chain links TRBV7-2 with TRBJ2-5; 7 nucleotides align to TRBD1. J gave up 3 bases and V 5 bases, and 3 bases lay outside the gene matches. This CDR3 is 13 amino acids long. CDR1 and CDR2 (germline): SGHTA, FQGNSA. CDR3: CASSPQGKETQYF. The CDR3 DNA reads as TGTGCCAGCAGCCCACAGGGGAAAGAGACCCAGTACTTC.

Concerning this clonotype itself: This sequence may be a read error, since a much larger clone differs from it by one base. The chain joins TRBV2 to TRBJ1-1; TRBD1 is a possible D gene (6 bases). The CDR3 covers 14 residues. Germline lookup yields CDR1 SNHLY and CDR2 FYNNEI. The CDR3 spells CAGSDEGGWTEAFF. The CDR3 bases are TGTGCCGGCAGTGATGAGGGGGGATGGACTGAAGCTTTCTTT.

A word on this clonotype: A read error may be the cause here, since a much bigger clone is one base away. Here the CDR3 reads CASSNGVVAEASF. The CDR3 DNA follows: TGCGCCAGCAGCAACGGGGTGGTCGCTGAAGCTTCCTTT. The rearrangement joins TRBV5-1 to TRBJ1-1; D gene ambiguous. This CDR3 is 13 amino acids long. CDR1 is SGHRS, CDR2 YFSETQ, per germline. Together with reference TRBV5-1 and TRBJ1-1, the CDR3 gives the full variable domain: KAGVTQTPRYLIKTRGQQVTLSCSPISGHRSVSWYQQTPGQGLQFLFEYFSETQRNKGNFPGRFSGRQFSNSRSEMNVSTLELGDSALYLCASSNGVVAEASFGQGTRLTVV.

This clonotype has a count of ten or more. This sequence joins TRBV20-1 and TRBJ1-3; weak D call: TRBD1 (6 bases). The germline CDR1 and CDR2 sequences are DFQATT and SNEGSKA (reference sequence). V lost 0 bases and J lost 1, with 13 bases in between. This CDR3 is 16 amino acids long. The CDR3 DNA follows: TGCAGTGCTAGAGACCACAGGGTTTCTTCTGGAAACACCATATATTTT. Amino acids: CSARDHRVSSGNTIYF.

The gene calls are TRBV5-1 and TRBJ2-1, with D possibly matching TRBD2 (6 bases). The CDR3 is made up of 16 amino acids. V lost 0 bases to trimming and J lost 0 bases, with 10 bases between them. CDR1 SGHRS and CDR2 YFSETQ come from the germline V gene. CDR3 in amino acids: CASSLGLAPSYNEQFF. The CDR3, as DNA: TGCGCCAGCAGCTTGGGTCTAGCGCCCTCCTACAATGAGCAGTTCTTC.

Comment on this clonotype: One base away lies a much larger clone, so this may be a sequencing read error. The chain links TRBV20-1 to TRBJ2-7, with TRBD2 matching over 8 bases. V dropped 5 bases and J dropped 2; count of bases not matched to a gene: 8. This CDR3 has 14 residues. The germline V gene encodes CDR1 DFQATT and CDR2 SNEGSKA (reference sequence). The CDR3 nucleotides are TGCAGTGCTCACATGACTAGCGCTACCTACGAGCAGTACGTC. Encoded protein: CSAHMTSATYEQYV.

In the case of this clonotype: It may be a read error: a sequence one base away is much more abundant. The V call is TRBV29-1, the J call TRBJ2-5; TRBD2 agrees at 8 bases. The germline gives CDR1 SQVTM, CDR2 ANQGSEA. The CDR3 consists of 19 residues. CDR3 sequence: CSVERVRGVGSGIQEIQYF. In DNA, the CDR3 is TGCAGCGTTGAGCGGGTTAGGGGAGTGGGTAGCGGGATACAAGAGATCCAGTACTTC.

As regards this clonotype: A clone one base away is much larger, so this may be a read error. The chain couples TRBV20-1 to TRBJ2-3; D remains ambiguous. The CDR3 has 14 residues. Trimming stripped 0 bases from V and 4 bases from J, with 11 bases between. CDR1 and CDR2 (germline): DFQATT, SNEGSKA (reference sequence). CDR3 protein: CSARDELGSDTQYF. CDR3 coding DNA: TGCAGTGCTAGAGATGAGTTGGGGTCAGATACGCAGTATTTT.

This chain connects TRBV3-1 to TRBJ2-1; possibly TRBD1 for D (6 bases). The V end was cut by 3 bases, the J end by 1 base, with 19 bases between. Per the germline V gene, CDR1 is LGHDT and CDR2 is YNNKEL (reference sequence). CDR3 length equals 18 residues. The CDR3 nucleotides are TGTGCCAGCAGCCACCCCACTCCAGGGGTTAGGTCCTACAATGAGCAGTTCTTC. Translating it yields CASSHPTPGVRSYNEQFF.

There are many counts of this clonotype. The chain is built from TRBV5-6 and TRBJ1-3; 9 bases fit TRBD1. J gave up 9 bases and V 0 bases, and 7 bases lay outside the gene matches. CDR3 length: 15 amino acids. Germline CDR1 and CDR2: SGHDT and YYEEEE. The CDR3 DNA follows: TGTGCCAGCAGCTTGGAGGGACAGGGCGGCAGCACCATATATTTT. Protein product: CASSLEGQGGSTIYF.

The sample holds many counts of this clonotype. The rearrangement uses TRBV7-9 and TRBJ1-2, with 8 bases aligning to TRBD1. This CDR3 has 15 amino acids. Looked up from germline, CDR1 is SEHNR and CDR2 is FQNEAQ (reference sequence). V lost 5 bases to trimming and J lost 6 bases; unmatched junction nucleotides: 11. The CDR3 is CASSTPSDRANGYTF. DNA for the CDR3: TGTGCCAGCAGCACACCTTCGGACAGGGCCAATGGCTACACCTTC.

The rearrangement uses TRBV3-2 and TRBJ1-1. TRBV3-2 is tagged as a pseudogene. The CDR3 spans 18 residues. The chain's CDR3 is CASITTNNRLSMNTEAFF. The CDR3 bases are TGTGCCAGCATCACAACTAATAACAGACTGAGCATGAACACTGAAGCTTTCTTT.

This clonotype was seen a handful of times. The V and J genes are TRBV9 and TRBJ1-1, with a possible D match to TRBD1 (6 bases). The germline V gene has CDR1 SGDLS and CDR2 YYNGEE. CDR3 length: 15 amino acids. V lost 0 bases, J lost 4 bases, and 13 bases lay in between. DNA of the CDR3: TGTGCCAGCAGCGTAGTCACAGGGCGAGGCACTGAAGCTTTCTTT. Residues: CASSVVTGRGTEAFF. Drawing the rest from reference TRBV9 and TRBJ1-1, the complete variable domain is DSGVTQTPKHLITATGQRVTLRCSPRSGDLSVYWYQQSLDQGLQFLIQYYNGEERAKGNILERFSAQQFPDLHSELNLSSLELGDSALYFCASSVVTGRGTEAFFGQGTRLTVV.